This T cell receptor beta chain came from a study of spatial heterogeneity in lung cancer. Turning to the study itself: The correlation between TCR transcript counts in tumor regions and a T cell module score from matched bulk RNA-seq was strong. Study-wide points: Intratumoral expanded alpha and beta TCR counts were found to track tumor mutation counts.

TCRdb redid the calling of the 5' RACE reads with MiXCR, one entry per CDR3 protein. The table shows about 100,000 distinct CDR3 sequences, with roughly 4.5% occurring only once. Time point given: sample taken at primary tumor resection. The donors comprised about 70 untreated early-stage non-small cell lung cancer patients. Whole RNA, isolated from tumor, nontumor lung or frozen PBMC, was sequenced without prior sorting. V lost 7 bases and J lost 1; bases outside the gene matches: 5. This CDR3 region has 15 residues. This clonotype was counted a few times. The antigen is unknown. The V and J genes are TRBV12-3 or TRBV12-4 and TRBJ1-3; 9 nucleotides align to TRBD1. Source: lung tumor tissue, taken at surgery. This sequence was found in a male donor with early-stage non-small cell lung cancer. In DNA form, the CDR3 reads TGTGCCAGCACTGGGGACAGGGCTTCTGGAAACACCATATATTTT. Amino acid sequence: CASTGDRASGNTIYF.